This entry features one T cell receptor (beta chain) sequence. The data stem from a study of blood T cell repertoires in COVID-19. For the study at large: Samples of COVID-19 (acute and convalescent) were obtained from the United States, Italy and Spain. Sample material is recorded as cDNA or gDNA derived from T cells, B-cell-depleted T cells, or PBMCs.

Sequencing used immunoSEQ multiplex PCR; TCRdb keeps in-frame clones, though not all of them. The sample holds over 150,000 clones, 70% to 90% seen once. The CDR3 sequence is 14 residues long. In germline, CDR1 is MNHEY, CDR2 SVGAGI. After removal of 6 bases from V and 2 bases from J, the junction contained 6 bases not matched to a gene. Seattle's cohort entered during active infection and was followed longitudinally. This chain links TRBV6-5 with TRBJ1-1; 7 positions agree with TRBD1. This TCR was sampled from a man aged 60-69 years with COVID-19, enrolled during active disease. Sequencing was carried out using peripheral blood. The CDR3 protein is CASRQGSGNTEAFF. The CDR3 DNA follows: TGTGCCAGCAGACAGGGGAGTGGAAACACTGAAGCTTTCTTT.